Listed here are 16 T cell receptor beta chains from one sample, sequenced in a study of OX40 agonist ivuxolimab in advanced cancers. Generated by immunoSEQ multiplex PCR, the TCRdb table keeps only in-frame clones and is missing some. Of some 80,000 clones listed, about nine tenths are singletons. Sequenced material: CD4+ or CD8+ T cells sorted from blood, taken in a trial of the OX40 agonist ivuxolimab. The receptors were gathered from an adult with an advanced solid tumor such as melanoma, head and neck, liver or kidney cancer.

This clone showed up just once. The chain uses TRBV5-1 and TRBJ2-5; unclear D gene. V shed 2 bases and J shed 1 base, with 6 bases lying between them. The CDR3 runs 13 residues. Germline values: CDR1 SGHRS, CDR2 YFSETQ. CDR3: CASSFALQETQYF. The CDR3 DNA sequence: TGCGCCAGCAGCTTTGCGCTCCAAGAGACCCAGTACTTC.

V usage is TRBV30 and J usage is TRBJ2-3; maybe TRBD1 (6 bases). The CDR3 loop spans 13 amino acids. Trimming shortened V by 4 bases and J by 0 bases, and 8 bases separated the two germline ends. Germline V gives CDR1 GTSNPN, CDR2 SVGIG (reference sequence). The CDR3 loop is CAWNRVSTDTQYF. The CDR3 coding sequence is TGTGCCTGGAACAGGGTCAGCACAGATACGCAGTATTTT.

This chain connects TRBV6-1 to TRBJ2-1; unclear D gene. Trimming pared 0 bases from V and 2 bases from J, leaving 11 bases between. The germline V gene encodes CDR1 MNHNS and CDR2 SASEGT. This CDR3 region has 16 residues. The CDR3 sequence: CASSEAMAAPYNEQFF. CDR3 sequence (DNA): TGTGCCAGCAGTGAAGCGATGGCGGCCCCCTACAATGAGCAGTTCTTC.

A single count supports this clone. The rearrangement joins TRBV6-1 to TRBJ1-2; D perhaps matches TRBD1 (6 bases). Germline values: CDR1 MNHNS, CDR2 SASEGT. There are 15 residues in the CDR3. Trimming removed 7 bases from V and 7 bases from J, with 22 bases in between. For the CDR3, the DNA is TGTGCCAGCACTGAGGGGGAGCTTCCTGAAGGTGGCTACACCTTC. It yields the protein CASTEGELPEGGYTF.

The chain links TRBV5-1 to TRBJ2-7; the D gene is possibly TRBD1 (5 bases). Germline V gene lookup returns CDR1 SGHRS and CDR2 YFSETQ. Deletions cut 2 bases from V and 0 bases from J, with 9 bases between. The CDR3 spans 14 residues. The CDR3 nucleotides are TGCGCCAGCAGCTTACAGGTCAGCTCCTACGAGCAGTACTTC. Translating gives CASSLQVSSYEQYF.

This chain joins TRBV2 and TRBJ2-1; TRBD2 aligns across 12 bases. From germline, CDR1 is SNHLY and CDR2 FYNNEI. This CDR3 region has 13 residues. With 6 bases clipped from V and 8 bases from J, the junction kept 2 bases outside the gene matches. The CDR3: CASRTSGGDEQFF. The CDR3 region has the DNA TGTGCCAGCAGGACTAGCGGGGGTGATGAGCAGTTCTTC.

This chain uses TRBV18 with TRBJ1-1; TRBD1 is a possible D gene (5 bases). The germline V gene encodes CDR1 KGHSH and CDR2 LQKENI. The CDR3 is 14 amino acids. Trimming took 3 bases from V and 1 from J, leaving 9 bases between them. The DNA for the CDR3 is TGTGCCAGCTCACCCGAGCAGGGGAACACTGAAGCTTTCTTT. This gives the protein CASSPEQGNTEAFF. The variable domain in full, completed from reference TRBV18 and TRBJ1-1, reads NAGVMQNPRHLVRRRGQEARLRCSPMKGHSHVYWYRQLPEEGLKFMVYLQKENIIDESGMPKERFSAEFPKEGPSILRIQQVVRGDSAAYFCASSPEQGNTEAFFGQGTRLTVV.

The chain links TRBV5-4 to TRBJ2-3; 8 nucleotides align to TRBD2. This CDR3 has 16 amino acids. V trimming: 0 bases; J trimming: 4 bases; junction bases outside the gene matches: 7. CDR1 SGHNT and CDR2 YYREEE come from the germline V gene (reference sequence). The CDR3 DNA follows: TGTGCCAGCAGCTTGGATCCAGCGGGAGTTTCAGATACGCAGTATTTT. Protein product: CASSLDPAGVSDTQYF.

The genes are TRBV19 and TRBJ1-2, with D maybe TRBD1 (6 bases). Germline V gene data show CDR1 as LNHDA and CDR2 as SQIVND (reference sequence). CDR3 length: 15 residues. The V and J ends lost 1 base and 1 base respectively, with 10 bases between them. This chain's CDR3 is CASSIADSDNYGYTF. The CDR3 region has the DNA TGTGCCAGTAGTATAGCGGACAGCGATAACTATGGCTACACCTTC.

The J gene is TRBJ1-2, the V gene TRBV5-5, with 7 bases aligning to TRBD1. V shed 4 bases, J shed 8 bases, and the junction held 14 bases outside the gene matches. This CDR3 has 15 residues. Germline assignment: CDR1 SGHKS and CDR2 YYEKEE (reference sequence). CDR3 sequence reads: CASSVRDSFSNGYTF. In nucleotides, the CDR3 is TGTGCCAGCAGCGTCCGGGACAGCTTCTCTAACGGCTACACCTTC.

The chain couples TRBV19 to TRBJ2-1; D gene uncertain. Per the germline V gene, CDR1 is LNHDA and CDR2 is SQIVND (reference sequence). V lost 5 bases, J lost 7 bases, and 12 bases lay in between. The CDR3 spans 13 residues. CDR3: CASSADVRNEQFF. The CDR3 coding sequence is TGTGCCAGTAGTGCGGATGTTAGGAATGAGCAGTTCTTC.

This clone was counted between two and nine times. The rearrangement uses TRBV11-2 and TRBJ2-1, with 9 bases lining up with TRBD1. Losses at the gene ends were 2 bases for V and 5 bases for J; bases not matched to a gene: 1. CDR1 SGHAT and CDR2 FQNNGV come from the germline V gene. The CDR3 covers 14 residues. The chain's CDR3 is CASSLTGGHNEQFF. The CDR3 DNA sequence: TGTGCCAGCAGCTTAACAGGGGGCCACAATGAGCAGTTCTTC.

The chain uses TRBV6-1 and TRBJ2-2; D might be TRBD2 (6 bases). The CDR3 is 14 residues long. Germline V gives CDR1 MNHNS, CDR2 SASEGT. Trimming removed 7 bases from V and 2 bases from J, with 11 bases in between. The CDR3 spells CASTPLANTGELFF. CDR3 DNA sequence: TGTGCCAGCACACCACTAGCTAACACCGGGGAGCTGTTTTTT.

The chain joins TRBV5-1 to TRBJ2-1; D unresolved. This CDR3 is built from 15 residues. Trimming stripped 0 bases from V and 4 bases from J, with 11 bases between. Germline V CDR1 and CDR2: SGHRS, YFSETQ. CDR3 nucleotide sequence: TGCGCCAGCAGCTTGGGGCATACAAGTTACAATGAGCAGTTCTTC. Its translation: CASSLGHTSYNEQFF.

The rearrangement joins TRBV19 to TRBJ2-5; tentatively, D is TRBD1 or TRBD2 (5 bases each). The germline CDR1 and CDR2 sequences are LNHDA and SQIVND (reference sequence). Between the trimmed V and J ends, which lost 3 bases and 3 bases, there was a span of 11 bases. CDR3 length equals 14 residues. Here the CDR3 reads CASSIVWGKETQYF. As DNA, the CDR3 is TGTGCCAGTAGTATCGTTTGGGGGAAAGAGACCCAGTACTTC. Drawing the rest from reference TRBV19 and TRBJ2-5, the complete variable domain is DGGITQSPKYLFRKEGQNVTLSCEQNLNHDAMYWYRQDPGQGLRLIYYSQIVNDFQKGDIAEGYSVSREKKESFPLTVTSAQKNPTAFYLCASSIVWGKETQYFGPGTRLLVL.

The chain carries TRBV30 and TRBJ1-2, with a tentative D call TRBD1 (6 bases). The CDR3 covers 14 residues. Deletions cut 2 bases from V and 13 bases from J, with 23 bases between. Germline V gene data show CDR1 as GTSNPN and CDR2 as SVGIG (reference sequence). CDR3 DNA sequence: TGTGCCTGGAGTTACTCGCTTAGTCGACAGGCGGGCACCTTC. Residues: CAWSYSLSRQAGTF. Variable domain in full (rest from reference TRBV30 and TRBJ1-2): SQTIHQWPATLVQPVGSPLSLECTVEGTSNPNLYWYRQAAGRGLQLLFYSVGIGQISSEVPQNLSASRPQDRQFILSSKKLLLSDSGFYLCAWSYSLSRQAGTFGSGTRLTVV.